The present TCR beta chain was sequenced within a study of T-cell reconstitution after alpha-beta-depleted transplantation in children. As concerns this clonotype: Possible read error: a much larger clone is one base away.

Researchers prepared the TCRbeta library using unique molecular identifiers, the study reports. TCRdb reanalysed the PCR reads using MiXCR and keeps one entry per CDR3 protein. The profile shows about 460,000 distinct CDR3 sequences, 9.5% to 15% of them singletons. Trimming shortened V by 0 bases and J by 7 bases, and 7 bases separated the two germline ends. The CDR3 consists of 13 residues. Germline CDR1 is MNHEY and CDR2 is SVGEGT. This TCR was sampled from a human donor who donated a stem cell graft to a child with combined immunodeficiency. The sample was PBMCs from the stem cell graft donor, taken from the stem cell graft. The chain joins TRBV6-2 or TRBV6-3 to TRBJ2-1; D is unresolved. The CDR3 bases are TGTGCCAGCAGTTACTCGAGTGGGAATGAGCAGTTCTTC. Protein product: CASSYSSGNEQFF.